The 3 T cell receptor beta chains presented below share a single source sample, sequenced in a study of T cells after posttransplantation cyclophosphamide (dated by TCRdb to the mid-2010s). Receptor amplification or capture employed the immunoSEQ multiplex PCR assay. Imported from immuneACCESS, the table was reduced by TCRdb to in-frame sequences with V and J called. These copies leave out some clones; in studies compared against another copy, an unresolved V gene accounts for under half, and the cause of the remainder is not known. This sample gives about 28,000 clones in total; 80% to 90% of them show up just once. The top ten clones comprise roughly 3.5% of the sample. The sequenced material came from PBMCs. These receptors were obtained from a man aged 50 to 59.

The sample holds a few counts of this clone. The gene calls are TRBV5-6 and TRBJ2-7; D is undetermined. Trimming shortened V by 0 bases and J by 7 bases, and 11 bases separated the two germline ends. CDR3 length equals 13 residues. Germline V CDR1 and CDR2: SGHDT, YYEEEE. The CDR3 loop reads CASSLVFGQEQYF. The CDR3 nucleotides read TGTGCCAGCAGCTTGGTGTTCGGTCAAGAGCAGTACTTC.

The J gene is TRBJ1-3, the V gene TRBV10-2; 7 bases align to TRBD1. The germline V gene has CDR1 WSHSY and CDR2 SAAADI. Trimming at V came to 6 bases and at J to 3 bases, leaving 5 bases not matched to a gene. The CDR3 runs to 14 residues. The CDR3 protein is CASSRGQDGNTIYF. The CDR3, as DNA: TGCGCCAGCAGCCGAGGACAGGATGGAAACACCATATATTTT.

For this clone: Sequence at one end of the junction differs from germline and may be a read error. The chain employs TRBV4-2 and TRBJ1-1; 8 bases are a match to TRBD1. CDR3 length: 15 residues. Germline loops: CDR1 LGHNA, CDR2 YNFKEQ. Here the CDR3 reads CAGSPSDRVGTEAFF. In DNA, the CDR3 is TGTGCCGGCAGCCCCTCGGACAGGGTAGGGACTGAAGCTTTCTTT.